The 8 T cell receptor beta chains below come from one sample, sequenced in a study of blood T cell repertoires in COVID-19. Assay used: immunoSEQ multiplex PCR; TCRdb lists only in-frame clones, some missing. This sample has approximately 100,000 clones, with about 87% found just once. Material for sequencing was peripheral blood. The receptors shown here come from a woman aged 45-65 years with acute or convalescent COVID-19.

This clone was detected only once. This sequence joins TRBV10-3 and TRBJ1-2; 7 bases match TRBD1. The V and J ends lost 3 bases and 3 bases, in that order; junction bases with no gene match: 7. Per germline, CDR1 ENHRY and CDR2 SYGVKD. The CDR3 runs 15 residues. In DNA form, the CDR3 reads TGTGCCATCAGTGACACGGCGACAGGGCACTATGGCTACACCTTC. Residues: CAISDTATGHYGYTF.

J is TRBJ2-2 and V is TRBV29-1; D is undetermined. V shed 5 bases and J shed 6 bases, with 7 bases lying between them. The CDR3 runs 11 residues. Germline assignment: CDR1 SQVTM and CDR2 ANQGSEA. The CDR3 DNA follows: TGCAGCGTTAGCCATGCCGGGGAGCTGTTTTTT. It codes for CSVSHAGELFF.

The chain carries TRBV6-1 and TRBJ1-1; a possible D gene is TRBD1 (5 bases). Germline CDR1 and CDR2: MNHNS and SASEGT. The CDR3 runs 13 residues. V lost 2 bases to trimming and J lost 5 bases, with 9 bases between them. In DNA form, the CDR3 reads TGTGCCAGCAGTGAATTTCGGGGGACTGAAGCTTTCTTT. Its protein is CASSEFRGTEAFF.

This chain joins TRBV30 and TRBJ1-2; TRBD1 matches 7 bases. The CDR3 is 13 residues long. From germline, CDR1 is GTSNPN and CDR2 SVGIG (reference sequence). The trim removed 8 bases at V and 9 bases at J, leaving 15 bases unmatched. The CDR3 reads CAAARDRPNSYTF. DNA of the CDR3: TGTGCCGCCGCCAGGGACAGACCCAATAGCTACACCTTC.

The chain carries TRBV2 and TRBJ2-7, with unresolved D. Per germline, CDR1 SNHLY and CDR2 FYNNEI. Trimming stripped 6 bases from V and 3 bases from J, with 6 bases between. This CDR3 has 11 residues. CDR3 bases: TGTGCCAGCAGAGCCAACTACGAGCAGTACTTC. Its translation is CASRANYEQYF. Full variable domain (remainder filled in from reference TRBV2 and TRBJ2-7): EPEVTQTPSHQVTQMGQEVILRCVPISNHLYFYWYRQILGQKVEFLVSFYNNEISEKSEIFDDQFSVERPDGSNFTLKIRSTKLEDSAMYFCASRANYEQYFGPGTRLTVT.

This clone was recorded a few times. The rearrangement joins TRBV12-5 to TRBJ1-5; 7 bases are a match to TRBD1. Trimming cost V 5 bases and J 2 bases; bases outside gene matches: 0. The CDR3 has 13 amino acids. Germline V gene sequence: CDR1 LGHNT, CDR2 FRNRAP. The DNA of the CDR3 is TGTGCTAGTGGTGGGACAGGCAATCAGCCCCAGCATTTT. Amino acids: CASGGTGNQPQHF.

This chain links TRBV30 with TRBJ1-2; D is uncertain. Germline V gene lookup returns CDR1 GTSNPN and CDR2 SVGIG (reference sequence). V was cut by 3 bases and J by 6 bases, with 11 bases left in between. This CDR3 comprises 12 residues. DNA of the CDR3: TGTGCCTGGAGCCCTACCGGGAATGGCTACACCTTC. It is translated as CAWSPTGNGYTF.

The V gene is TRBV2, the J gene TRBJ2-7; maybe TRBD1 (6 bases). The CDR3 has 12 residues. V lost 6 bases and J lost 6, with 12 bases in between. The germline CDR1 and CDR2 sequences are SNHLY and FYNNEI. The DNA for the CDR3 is TGTGCCAGCAGACCCACAGGGAGCGAGCAGTACTTC. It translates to CASRPTGSEQYF.